This entry describes one T cell receptor (beta chain). Its antigen is not known. This specimen belongs to a study of long-term antiretroviral therapy in people with HIV. Study findings and constraints: The data indicate that diversity increased after ART but remained below transplant donor controls. Clones that had undergone expansion before ART prevailed in the repertoire throughout all time points. Investigators report no available data on ART adherence, viral resistance or therapy changes.

With survey level as its setting, the immunoSEQ assay was v3.0. This table comes from immunoSEQ multiplex PCR, and its TCRdb copy is limited to in-frame clones, with some not included. The repertoire includes about 25,000 clones, 76% of them detected once, and roughly 12% sits in the top ten. The CDR3 extends over 16 amino acids. The ends were cut back, 9 bases at V and 0 bases at J, with 18 bases in the middle. CDR1 is LNHNV and CDR2 is YYDKDF in the germline V gene (reference sequence). The input for sequencing was unsorted PBMCs, taken 1.1 years before starting antiretroviral therapy. The TCR originated in a middle-aged woman with HIV. V is TRBV15 and J is TRBJ1-3; D not certain. The CDR3 region is CATEGRAGSSGNTIYF. DNA for the CDR3: TGTGCCACTGAGGGTAGGGCCGGGAGCTCTGGAAACACCATATATTTT.